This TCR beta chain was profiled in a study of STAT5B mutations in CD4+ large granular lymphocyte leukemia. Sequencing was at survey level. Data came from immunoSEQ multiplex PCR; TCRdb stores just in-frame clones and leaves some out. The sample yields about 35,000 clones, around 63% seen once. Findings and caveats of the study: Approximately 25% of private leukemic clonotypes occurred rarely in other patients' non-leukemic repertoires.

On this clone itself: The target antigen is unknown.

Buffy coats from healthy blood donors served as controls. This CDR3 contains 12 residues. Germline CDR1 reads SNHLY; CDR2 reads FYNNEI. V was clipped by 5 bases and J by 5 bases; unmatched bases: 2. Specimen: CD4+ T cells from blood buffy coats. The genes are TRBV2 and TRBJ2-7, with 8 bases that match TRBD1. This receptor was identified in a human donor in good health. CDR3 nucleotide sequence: TGTGCCAGCAGTCGGACAGGGAACGAGCAGTACTTC. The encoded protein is CASSRTGNEQYF.